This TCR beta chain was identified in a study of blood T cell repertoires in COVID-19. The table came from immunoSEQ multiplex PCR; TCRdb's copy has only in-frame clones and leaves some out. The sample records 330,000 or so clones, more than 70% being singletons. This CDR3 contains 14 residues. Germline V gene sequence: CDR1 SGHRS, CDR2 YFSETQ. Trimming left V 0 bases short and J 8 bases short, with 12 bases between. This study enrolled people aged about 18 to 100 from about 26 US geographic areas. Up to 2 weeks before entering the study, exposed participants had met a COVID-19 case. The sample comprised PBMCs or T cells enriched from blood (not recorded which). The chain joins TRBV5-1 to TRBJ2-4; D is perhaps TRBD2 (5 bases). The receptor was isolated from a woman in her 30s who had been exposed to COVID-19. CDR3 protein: CASSLAPGSDIQYF. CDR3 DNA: TGCGCCAGCAGCTTGGCCCCGGGGTCGGACATTCAGTACTTC.